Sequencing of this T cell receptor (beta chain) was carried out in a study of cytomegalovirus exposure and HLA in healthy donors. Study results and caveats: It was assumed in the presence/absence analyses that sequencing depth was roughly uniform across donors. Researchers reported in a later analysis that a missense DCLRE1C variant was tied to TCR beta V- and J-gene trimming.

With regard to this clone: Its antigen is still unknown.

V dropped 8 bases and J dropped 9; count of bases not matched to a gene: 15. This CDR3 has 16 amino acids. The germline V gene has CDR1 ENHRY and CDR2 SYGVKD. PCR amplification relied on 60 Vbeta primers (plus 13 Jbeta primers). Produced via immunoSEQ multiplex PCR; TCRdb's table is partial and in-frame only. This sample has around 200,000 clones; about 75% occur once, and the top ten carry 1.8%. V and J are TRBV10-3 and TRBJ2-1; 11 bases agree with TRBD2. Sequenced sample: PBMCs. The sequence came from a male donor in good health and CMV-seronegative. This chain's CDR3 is CAILSTLAGGPGEQFF. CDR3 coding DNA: TGTGCCATCCTGAGCACCTTAGCGGGGGGGCCGGGTGAGCAGTTCTTC.